The 2 T cell receptor beta chains listed next were all sequenced from one sample in a study of shared clonotypes between healthy human individuals. Method: immunoSEQ multiplex PCR; TCRdb's copy keeps in-frame clones and lacks some. This table holds some 500,000 clones, 95% to 96% found once. The sample taken for sequencing was naive CD4+ T cells sorted from blood. Subset in this sample: CD45RA+ positively selected. Receptors originate from a woman aged 25 to 39 in good health.

In its sample, this clone was seen once. The rearrangement links TRBV11-1 to TRBJ2-1, with 9 nucleotides matching TRBD2. This CDR3 has 16 amino acids. Trimming cost V 3 bases and J 4 bases; bases outside gene matches: 7. CDR1 SGHAT and CDR2 FQDESV come from the germline V gene (reference sequence). For the CDR3, the DNA is TGTGCCAGCAGCTTCAGAAGTGGACTAGCGTACAATGAGCAGTTCTTC. It specifies CASSFRSGLAYNEQFF.

The CDR3 DNA is TGCGCCAGCAGCTTGGGCGGCGGAGACACTGAAGCTTTCTTT. It yields the protein CASSLGGGDTEAFF. The chain is built from TRBV5-1 and TRBJ1-1; no clear D. The CDR3 runs 14 residues. V was pared by 0 bases and J by 3 bases, with 9 bases between. Germline loops: CDR1 SGHRS, CDR2 YFSETQ.